Detailed here is one T cell receptor (beta chain). This clone's antigen is unknown. Base qualities were left out, and no much larger clone turns up one base away. A distance of 18 bases separates the germline ends of V and J, which lose 0 bases and 3 bases respectively. The CDR3, cysteine through phenylalanine, is 17 amino acids long. CDR3 DNA only is kept here, 51 bases in frame from base 1. Looking up the germline V gene (reference sequence) yields CDR1 GTSNPN and CDR2 SVGIG. This sample is part of a study of cytomegalovirus exposure and HLA in healthy donors (dated by TCRdb to the late 2010s). Some background on the complete study: In an earlier analysis of under 600 of the donors, about 260 Gb of sequence data and 100 million or so unique TCR beta sequences from 150 million to 200 million T cells were reported. On average, approximately 250,000 unique TCR beta nucleotide sequences were sequenced per donor among 398 genotyped donors of the cohort, with about 19% of those sequences being non-productive. To predict cytomegalovirus infection status, the study combined high-throughput TCR immunosequencing, statistical association of individual TCRs with disease status, and machine learning. Class I and class II HLA loci were covered by the typing at four-digit resolution. A later analysis re-examined previously published TCR beta repertoires from more than 650 donors and added high-resolution HLA genotyping to investigate patterns of TCR occurrence. Typing coverage varied by locus: roughly 629-630 donors for A, B, C, DRB1 and DQB1; roughly 500 for DQA1; 600 to 610 for DPA1; approximately 450 for DPB1. Using immunosequencing, the study profiled T cell repertoires from roughly 650 subjects and related those repertoires to cytomegalovirus serostatus. Donor age, sex, ethnicity and CMV serostatus were collected together with the repertoire data. Along with the approximately 700-subject first cohort, a separate validation cohort of 120 different subjects was used. In the later analysis, no new phenotypic data were used to find candidate immune exposures; instead, reliance was placed on TCR beta sequences and their occurrence across donors. An early release covering some 640 HLA-typed donors comprised approximately 290 gigabases of sequencing data and tens of millions of unique TCR sequences. A few DR-DQ haplotypes were treated as single units for association and clustering because of strong linkage in the cohort. Among the roughly 390 genotyped donors, approximately 81% belonged to the genetic ancestry cluster associated with self-reported Caucasian donors. Every discovery cohort repertoire had been produced on one sequencing platform. In a later genetic analysis, genome-wide SNP genotypes for about three fifths of the 666 donors were used, and that subset was treated as a discovery cohort. The study aimed to test whether cataloging public T cell receptors could reveal signatures of past pathogen exposure. In an earlier analysis of a few hundred of the donors, high-throughput TCR beta sequencing was used to judge whether each TCR beta V gene segment behaved as functional or pseudogenic. Broad study findings and their caveats: Assigning TCR associations to individual alleles was difficult when HLA alleles, especially DR and DQ, strongly co-occurred. Because counts were too low, 15 to 20 rarely observed V segments, including chromosome 9 orphons, were excluded from the earlier analysis of a few hundred of the donors. In a later genetic analysis, a missense DCLRE1C variant was associated with V-gene and J-gene trimming of TCR beta chains, and the association was replicated in an independent cohort. In a later analysis, HLA-associated TCR beta chains were found to be more clonally expanded and to have lower generation probabilities than equally common non-associated chains. A cluster of highly shared sequence variants was judged likely to be a technical artifact of the sequencing pipeline. Linkage disequilibrium might explain the correlated functional status among segregating V segments, but an unknown experimental factor could not be excluded. While some public TCRs were present in many individuals, most TCR sequences turned up only very rarely across donors. Cytomegalovirus status was reported to be diagnosed by the classifier with high specificity and sensitivity in both the original and validation cohorts. A further reported finding was that TCR beta sequences accurately predicted the HLA-A and HLA-B alleles for most subjects in the first cohort. Presence/absence analyses assumed roughly uniform sequencing depth across donors, an assumption that may not hold. Because some donors lacked HLA typing at each locus, the association tests relied only on the typed subset. Some IMGT-functional V segments, including TRBV6-2 and TRBV6-3, could not be told apart with the 87-base-pair reads, so those segments were excluded. The study listed 164 TCR beta chains as associated with cytomegalovirus. In an earlier analysis of roughly 560 of the donors, most TCR beta V segments were observed in productive rearrangements about 87% or about 30% of the time, broadly matching IMGT annotations. A later genetic analysis reported fewer N-insertions in productive TCRs among donors in an Asian-associated ancestry cluster than the roughly 700-donor mean. A few of the identified cytomegalovirus-associated TCR beta chains were confirmed in vitro to be specific for cytomegalovirus antigens. In a later analysis, the rate of TCR association differed among HLA loci, with DRB1 alleles having the most associated TCRs and HLA-C alleles having the fewest. A later analysis reported that several top co-occurrence clusters appeared linked to parvovirus B19, influenza, CMV and Epstein-Barr virus. The authors suggested that the approach could potentially be generalized to other disease states and immunological phenotypes. For the cohort, immune exposure information was limited to CMV serostatus. In a later analysis, most CMV-associated TCR beta chains were found to appear HLA-restricted, with HLA associations seemingly driven largely by CMV exposure. A later analysis associated about 16,000 TCR beta sequences with specific HLA alleles at a false discovery rate of 0.05. The cohort was sequenced for TCR beta chains only, and without alpha or paired-chain data the features that could be detected were limited.

The cohort consisted of 600 to 700 healthy bone marrow donors. Cohort members were all nominally healthy when sampled, although unrecorded immune exposures were likely present. The donor tested CMV seropositive, placing the donor among the roughly 300 seropositive members of the cohort. A peripheral blood sample was collected from each donor, and TCR beta sequencing was performed on peripheral blood mononuclear cells. Genomic DNA extraction from the blood cell samples was performed with the Qiagen DNeasy Blood Extraction Kit. The receptor library was made with the immunoSEQ multiplex PCR assay. The multiplex PCR relied on a mix of 60 forward primers for TCR Vbeta segments and 13 reverse primers for TCR Jbeta segments. Amplification of the CDR3 region of rearranged TCR beta genes was performed with a multiplex PCR assay on genomic DNA. Amplified TCR beta libraries were sequenced as 87-base-pair reads on the Illumina HiSeq System. The original pipeline was this. In a later analysis, 77 million or so unique TCR beta chains were counted across the approximately 670 repertoires, and roughly 10 million of these chains were shared by at least two donors. Raw reads were error-corrected and collapsed into unique sequences by a nearest-neighbor algorithm in which closely related sequences were merged to remove PCR and sequencing errors. Alignment of CDR3 sequences to IMGT reference sequences was used to assign V, D and J gene segments. Each retained sequence needed at least a six-nucleotide match to both a V gene segment and a J gene segment. A rearrangement was called productive if the CDR3 had no stop codons and remained in frame with V and J, and every other rearrangement was called non-productive. Following IMGT convention, CDR3 was defined as the stretch from the second conserved V-encoded cysteine to the conserved J-encoded phenylalanine. The earlier analysis of 587 of the donors excluded sequences that lacked an unambiguous match to a single V gene segment. In an earlier analysis of approximately 560 of the donors, a V segment was called functional when productive rearrangements were above 56.7%, and segregating when the standard deviation between donors exceeded 5%. To diagnose cytomegalovirus status from the catalog of TCR beta chain sequences, a statistical classification framework was built. In a later analysis, V and J genes were assigned by comparing TCR nucleotide sequences against IMGT/GENE-DB human TR gene sequences. The TCRdist pipeline was used in a later analysis to assign CDR3 sequences and most-parsimonious VDJ recombination scenarios. In a later analysis, each TCR beta chain was defined by its CDR3 amino acid sequence together with its V-gene family, and reads lacking a unique V-gene family were excluded. As a way to deal with suspected cross-contamination and a sequencing artifact, a later analysis dropped 592 nucleotide sequences that were highly shared and had low generation probability. In a later analysis, a clonal expansion index was calculated for each public chain from normalized within-repertoire ranks of inferred template counts. A later analysis computed generation probabilities with a VDJ recombination model fitted to out-of-frame rearrangements, and checked the results against IGoR. In a later analysis, TCR-TCR, TCR-HLA and TCR-CMV co-occurrence was scored with hypergeometric tests, and a repertoire-size bias correction was applied to TCR pairs. In a later analysis, false discovery rates were estimated by permuting HLA or CMV assignments 20 times. In a later analysis, co-occurring TCRs were grouped with DBSCAN, and TCRdist sequence similarity was added when clustering was performed within HLA-allele-positive subsets. For co-occurrence clustering, repertoires with fewer than 30,000 or more than 120,000 public chains were excluded, along with roughly five repertoires with anomalous nucleotide sharing. As stored in TCRdb, this immuneACCESS dataset retains in-frame rearrangements with V and J assigned. A fraction of the clones does not appear; measured against another copy, unresolved V genes explain less than half of the discrepancy, and the remainder lacks a known reason. The DNA was the basis for D and trimming; V, J and clone size are from that table. The sample table shows 90,000 or so clones, and around 78% are seen once. The ten largest make up 4% to 5.5% of the sample.

The TCR comes from a male donor in good health and CMV-seropositive. Sequenced sample: PBMCs. The V and J genes are TRBV30 and TRBJ2-1; TRBD2 is perhaps the D gene, given 6 matching bases. The DNA reads as follows: TGTGCCTGGAGTGTACTGATCGGGAGATTGGGCTACAATGAGCAGTTCTTC. It translates to CAWSVLIGRLGYNEQFF. Reference TRBV30 and TRBJ2-1 proteins supply the regions before and after the CDR3; the full variable domain is: SQTIHQWPATLVQPVGSPLSLECTVEGTSNPNLYWYRQAAGRGLQLLFYSVGIGQISSEVPQNLSASRPQDRQFILSSKKLLLSDSGFYLCAWSVLIGRLGYNEQFFGPGTRLTVL.